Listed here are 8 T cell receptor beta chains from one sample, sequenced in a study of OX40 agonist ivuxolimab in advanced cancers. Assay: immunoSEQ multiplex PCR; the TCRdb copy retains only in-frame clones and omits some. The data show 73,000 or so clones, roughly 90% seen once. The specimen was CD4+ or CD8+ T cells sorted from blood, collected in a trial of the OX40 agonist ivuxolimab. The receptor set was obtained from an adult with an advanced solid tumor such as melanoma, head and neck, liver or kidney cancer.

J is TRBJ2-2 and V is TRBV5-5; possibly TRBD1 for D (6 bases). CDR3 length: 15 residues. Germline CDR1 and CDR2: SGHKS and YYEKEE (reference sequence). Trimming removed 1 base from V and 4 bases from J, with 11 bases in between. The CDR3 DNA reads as TGTGCCAGCAGCTTGTTCAGGGGCCCCACCGGGGAGCTGTTTTTT. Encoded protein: CASSLFRGPTGELFF. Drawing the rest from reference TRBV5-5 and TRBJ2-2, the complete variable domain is DAGVTQSPTHLIKTRGQQVTLRCSPISGHKSVSWYQQVLGQGPQFIFQYYEKEERGRGNFPDRFSARQFPNYSSELNVNALLLGDSALYLCASSLFRGPTGELFFGEGSRLTVL.

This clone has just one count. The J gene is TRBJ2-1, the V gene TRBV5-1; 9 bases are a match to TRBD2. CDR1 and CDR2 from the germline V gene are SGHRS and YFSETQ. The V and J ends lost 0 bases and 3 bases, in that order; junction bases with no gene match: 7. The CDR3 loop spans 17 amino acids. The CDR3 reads CASSLGLAGVSYNEQFF. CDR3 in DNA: TGCGCCAGCAGCTTGGGCTTAGCGGGGGTTAGCTACAATGAGCAGTTCTTC.

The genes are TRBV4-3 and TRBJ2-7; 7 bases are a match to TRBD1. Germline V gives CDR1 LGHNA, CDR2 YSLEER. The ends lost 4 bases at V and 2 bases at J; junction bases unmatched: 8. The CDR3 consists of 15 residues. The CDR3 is CASSLGRGGTYEQYF. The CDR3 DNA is TGCGCCAGCAGCCTAGGACGAGGGGGCACCTACGAGCAGTACTTC.

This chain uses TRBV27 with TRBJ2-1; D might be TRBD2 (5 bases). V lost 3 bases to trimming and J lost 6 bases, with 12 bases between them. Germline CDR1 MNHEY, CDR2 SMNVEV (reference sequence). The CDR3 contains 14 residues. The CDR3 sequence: CASSFGVGSNEQFF. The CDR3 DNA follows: TGTGCCAGCAGTTTCGGGGTGGGGAGCAATGAGCAGTTCTTC.

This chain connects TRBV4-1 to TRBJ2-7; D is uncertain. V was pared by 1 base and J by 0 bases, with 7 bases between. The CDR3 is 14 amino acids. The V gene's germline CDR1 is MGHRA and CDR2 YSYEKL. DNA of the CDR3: TGCGCCAGCAGCCAAGTCCGGAACTCCTACGAGCAGTACTTC. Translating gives CASSQVRNSYEQYF.

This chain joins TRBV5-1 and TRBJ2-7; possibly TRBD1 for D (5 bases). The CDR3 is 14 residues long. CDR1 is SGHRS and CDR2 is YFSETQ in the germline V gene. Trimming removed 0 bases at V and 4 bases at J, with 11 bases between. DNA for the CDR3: TGCGCCAGCAGCTTGGCCGACAGCGAATACGAGCAGTACTTC. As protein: CASSLADSEYEQYF. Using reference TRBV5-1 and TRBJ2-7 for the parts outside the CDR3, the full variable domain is KAGVTQTPRYLIKTRGQQVTLSCSPISGHRSVSWYQQTPGQGLQFLFEYFSETQRNKGNFPGRFSGRQFSNSRSEMNVSTLELGDSALYLCASSLADSEYEQYFGPGTRLTVT.

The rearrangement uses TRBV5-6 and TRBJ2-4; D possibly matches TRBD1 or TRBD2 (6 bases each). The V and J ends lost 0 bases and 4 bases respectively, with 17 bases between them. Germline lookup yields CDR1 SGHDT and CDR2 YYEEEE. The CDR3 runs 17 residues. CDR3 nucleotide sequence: TGTGCCAGCAGCTTGGGGAGATCGGGGGCCCCTAAAAACATTCAGTACTTC. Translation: CASSLGRSGAPKNIQYF.

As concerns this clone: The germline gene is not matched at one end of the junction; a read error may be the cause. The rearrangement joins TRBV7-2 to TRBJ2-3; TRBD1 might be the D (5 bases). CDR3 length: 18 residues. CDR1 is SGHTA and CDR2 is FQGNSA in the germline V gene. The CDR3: CASSVALTWAGQTDTQYF. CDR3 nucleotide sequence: TGTGCCAGCAGCGTAGCCCTAACCTGGGCAGGGCAGACGGATACGCAGTATTTT.